The 4 T cell receptor beta chains below all came from one sample that was sequenced in a study of T cell changes during pregnancy in multiple sclerosis. Some clones are missing from TCRdb's copy, which holds only in-frame ones; the method was immunoSEQ multiplex PCR. The top ten clones hold 9% to 9.5% of a sample with 55,000 to 80,000 clones, around 90% of them seen once. This specimen consisted of peripheral blood, obtained after pregnancy. The receptors were sampled from a female donor in good health, enrolled as a control in a pregnancy study.

The chain recombines TRBV7-8 with TRBJ1-2; D uncertain. CDR3 length: 14 amino acids. The V end was cut by 1 base, the J end by 8 bases, with 14 bases between. Germline values: CDR1 SGHVS, CDR2 FQNEAQ. For the CDR3, the DNA is TGTGCCAGCAGCTTAGATTTAGGAGGAGGCGGCTACACCTTC. The encoded protein is CASSLDLGGGGYTF. The complete variable domain, with remaining parts taken from reference TRBV7-8 and TRBJ1-2, reads GAGVSQSPRYKVAKRGQDVALRCDPISGHVSLFWYQQALGQGPEFLTYFQNEAQLDKSGLPSDRFFAERPEGSVSTLKIQRTQQEDSAVYLCASSLDLGGGGYTFGSGTRLTVV.

The chain employs TRBV6-5 and TRBJ2-7, with D unclear. The germline V gene has CDR1 MNHEY and CDR2 SVGAGI. Trimming pared 6 bases from V and 6 bases from J, leaving 15 bases between. The CDR3 loop spans 13 amino acids. DNA for the CDR3: TGTGCCAGCAGCCATACCCCTAGAGCCGAGCAGTACTTC. Residues: CASSHTPRAEQYF.

The gene calls are TRBV13 and TRBJ1-1, with D unclear. V was shortened by 5 bases and J by 2 bases, with 18 bases between the two germline ends. The V gene's germline CDR1 is PRHDT and CDR2 FYEKMQ (reference sequence). The CDR3 extends over 16 amino acids. The CDR3 DNA is TGTGCCAGCAGCCCCGGAAGCGCAGAACCCAACACTGAAGCTTTCTTT. Its protein product is CASSPGSAEPNTEAFF.

In this sample, this clone turned up once. CDR3 residues: CATSSRILGADEKLFF. Written as DNA, the CDR3 is TGTGCCACCAGCAGTAGGATCTTGGGGGCGGATGAAAAACTGTTTTTT. The V call is TRBV15, the J call TRBJ1-4; D may be TRBD1 (6 bases). The CDR3 has 16 amino acids. Trimming removed 3 bases from V and 6 bases from J, with 17 bases in between. CDR1 and CDR2 (germline): LNHNV, YYDKDF (reference sequence).